A selection of T cell receptor beta chains follows, all from one sample in a study of blood T cell repertoires in COVID-19. The data were produced by immunoSEQ multiplex PCR, yet TCRdb's version contains in-frame clones alone and is incomplete. The sample has about 200,000 clones; around 89% are singletons. Sequencing was done on a sample of PBMCs or T cells enriched from blood (not recorded which). The receptors derive from a man aged 25-45 years who had recovered from COVID-19. Each CDR3 is given with its conserved first and last residue. The order of the fields is V gene, clone size, D gene, J gene, CDR3 DNA, CDR3 protein. A D gene is named only where the DNA matches it firmly. Expanded clones are given a class, and other clones once, few, many or no size at all.

TRBV5-1	once	.	TRBJ1-1	TGCGCCAGCAGCTTAACGGGGAGCACTGAAGCTTTCTTT	CASSLTGSTEAFF
TRBV25-1	.	.	TRBJ1-4	TGTGCCAGCAGTGAATTTGGGGCCCGTAATGAAAAACTGTTTTTT	CASSEFGARNEKLFF
TRBV20-1	.	.	TRBJ2-1	TGCAGTGGGGATAGGGGCGATGAGCAGTTCTTC	CSGDRGDEQFF
TRBV2	once	.	TRBJ2-7	TGTGCCAGTCTTCGTTCCGGTGGGCACGAGCAGTACTTC	CASLRSGGHEQYF
TRBV24-1	.	TRBD2	TRBJ2-1	TGTGCCACCAGTGATTTTGGTAGCGGGGGCAATGAGCAGTTCTTC	CATSDFGSGGNEQFF
TRBV7-9	.	.	TRBJ2-7	TGTGCCAGCAGCTTAGCTAGTACCTACGAGCAGTACTTC	CASSLASTYEQYF
TRBV9	.	.	TRBJ2-7	TGTGCCAGCAGCCCCCGCGTCGACTCCTACGAGCAGTACTTC	CASSPRVDSYEQYF
TRBV7-9	.	TRBD1	TRBJ1-6	TGTGCCAGCAGCTTAACGACAGGGGGAAATAATTCACCCCTCCACTTT	CASSLTTGGNNSPLHF
TRBV7-9	.	TRBD1	TRBJ2-1	TGTGCCAGCCTACGGGACAGCCCTACTTACAATGAGCAGTTCTTC	CASLRDSPTYNEQFF
TRBV24-1	.	TRBD1	TRBJ1-5	TGTGCCACCAGTGATTACGGACAGGGAGGGGATCAGCCCCAGCATTTT	CATSDYGQGGDQPQHF
TRBV5-1	.	.	TRBJ1-6	TGCGCCAGCAGTAGGGTACAGGGTGAAGGGAATTCACCCCTCCACTTT	CASSRVQGEGNSPLHF
TRBV18	.	TRBD1	TRBJ1-3	TGTGCCAGCTCACCTCCGGGACAGGGCTCTGGAAACACCATATATTTT	CASSPPGQGSGNTIYF
TRBV6-2/TRBV6-3	once	TRBD2	TRBJ2-6	TGTGCCAGCAGTTACGGGGGGGCTGGGGCCAACGTCCTGACTTTC	CASSYGGAGANVLTF
TRBV28	.	TRBD2	TRBJ2-2	TGTGCCAGCAGTTTATCCGGACTAGCGGGACCGCCGGGGGGGGAGCTGTTTTTT	CASSLSGLAGPPGGELFF
TRBV2	once	TRBD2	TRBJ2-7	TGTGCCAGACGACAGGGGACTAGCGGGAGCTCCTACGAGCAGTACTTC	CARRQGTSGSSYEQYF
TRBV12-2	.	.	TRBJ2-5	TGTGCAAGTCGCCCAGGGGCCCAGTACTTC	CASRPGAQYF
TRBV3-1/TRBV3-2	.	.	TRBJ2-1	TGTGCCAGCAGCCTGGCTGGGGCTTTTTGGGATGAGCAGTTCTTC	CASSLAGAFWDEQFF
TRBV4-3	.	.	TRBJ2-7	TGCGCCAGCAGCCAAGACACTACTAGTTTCGAGCAGTACTTC	CASSQDTTSFEQYF
TRBV7-2	.	TRBD2	TRBJ2-7	TGTGCCAGCAGCTCAGAAAGCGGGGGCAGGTACGAGCAGTACTTC	CASSSESGGRYEQYF
TRBV7-2	.	TRBD1	TRBJ1-5	TGTGCCAGCAGCTTATGGGACAGGGGCAATCAGCCCCAGCATTTT	CASSLWDRGNQPQHF
TRBV6-5	.	TRBD2	TRBJ2-3	TGTGCCAGCAGCAATCTAGCGGGGGGTACAGATACGCAGTATTTT	CASSNLAGGTDTQYF
TRBV19	.	TRBD1	TRBJ1-1	TGTGCCAGTAGTATAGATAGGGACAGGGGGCCCACTGAAGCTTTCTTT	CASSIDRDRGPTEAFF
TRBV3-1/TRBV3-2	.	TRBD2	TRBJ2-7	TGTGCCAGCACCCCGGGACTAGCGGGGGCGACCTACGAGCAGTACTTC	CASTPGLAGATYEQYF
TRBV28	.	.	TRBJ2-7	TGTGCCAGCGCTTGGGATTTAGCGCGGCAGTACTTC	CASAWDLARQYF
TRBV5-4	.	.	TRBJ2-3	TGTGCCAGCAGTCCACAGCATTTTGTTGCAGATACGCAGTATTTT	CASSPQHFVADTQYF
TRBV11-1	.	.	TRBJ2-7	TGTGCCAGCAGCTTAGAGGCAGGGGTTACCTACGAGCAGTACTTC	CASSLEAGVTYEQYF
TRBV28	.	.	TRBJ2-7	TGTGCCACTATAACAGGGAACTCCTACGAGCAGTACTTC	CATITGNSYEQYF
TRBV10-3	once	TRBD1	TRBJ2-7	TGTGCCATCAGTGAGTCGACAGGGATCGTCTACGAGCAGTACTTC	CAISESTGIVYEQYF
TRBV3-1/TRBV3-2	.	.	TRBJ1-4	TGTGCCAGCAGCCAAGATCCCTCTTACAGGACAACTAATGAAAAACTGTTTTTT	CASSQDPSYRTTNEKLFF
TRBV24-1	.	TRBD2	TRBJ2-1	TGTGCCACCAGTGGCGGGACTAGCGGGCTAAGCTCCTACAATGAGCAGTTCTTC	CATSGGTSGLSSYNEQFF
TRBV7-6	.	.	TRBJ2-1	TGTGCCAGCAGCTTACCCCTCTTCGATGAGCAGTTCTTC	CASSLPLFDEQFF
TRBV5-4	.	.	TRBJ1-2	TGTGCCAGCAGCTTATGGGGGCAGGGCTATGGCTACACCTTC	CASSLWGQGYGYTF
TRBV6-1	.	.	TRBJ2-7	TGTGCCAGCAGTGACAGGGAAGGGTACGAGCAGTACTTC	CASSDREGYEQYF
TRBV2	.	.	TRBJ1-2	TGTGCCAGCAGTGTAGGACAGCTTCACTATGGCTACACCTTC	CASSVGQLHYGYTF
TRBV6-2/TRBV6-3	once	TRBD2	TRBJ2-7	TGTGCCAGCAGTCGGCTAGCGGATTTCTACGAGCAGTACTTC	CASSRLADFYEQYF
TRBV9	.	.	TRBJ1-6	TGTGCCAGCAGCGTAGACACAGGGTATAATTCACCCCTCCACTTT	CASSVDTGYNSPLHF
TRBV28	.	TRBD2	TRBJ2-5	TGTGCCAGCACCGAAATCCCCCGGACTAGCGGGAGGGGAGAGACCCAGTACTTC	CASTEIPRTSGRGETQYF
TRBV5-5	.	.	TRBJ1-4	TGTGCCAGCAGCACGGGGACTACAACTAATGAAAAACTGTTTTTT	CASSTGTTTNEKLFF
TRBV15	.	.	TRBJ1-5	TGTGCCACCAGCAGAGACGGCAATCAGCCCCAGCATTTT	CATSRDGNQPQHF
TRBV24-1	.	TRBD1	TRBJ1-2	TGTGCCACCAGTGATTCAACCGGGACAGGGGGCCTCTATGGCTACACCTTC	CATSDSTGTGGLYGYTF
TRBV10-3	.	TRBD2	TRBJ2-3	TGTGCCATCAGTGCCCGACTAGCGGGAGGGCCGGTTGCAGATACGCAGTATTTT	CAISARLAGGPVADTQYF
TRBV5-4	.	TRBD2	TRBJ2-3	TGTGCCAGCAGCTTGGAGGTAGCGGGGGGGCTCGATACGCAGTATTTT	CASSLEVAGGLDTQYF
TRBV9	.	TRBD1	TRBJ1-2	TGTGCCAGCAGCGTCCTCACAGGGGGCGGAGAGGGCTACACCTTC	CASSVLTGGGEGYTF
TRBV7-9	.	TRBD2	TRBJ2-1	TGTGCCAGCAGCTTTCTAGCGGGAGAATACAATGAGCAGTTCTTC	CASSFLAGEYNEQFF
TRBV6-5	.	.	TRBJ1-6	TGTGCCAGCAGTTACTCGGGGGGGAGTTCACCCCTCCACTTT	CASSYSGGSSPLHF
TRBV7-9	.	.	TRBJ2-3	TGTGCCAGCAGCTTAGCGCAGGCGGGGACGGATACGCAGTATTTT	CASSLAQAGTDTQYF
TRBV5-1	.	.	TRBJ1-2	TGCGCCAGCAGCTCAGGAGGGACCCAACCTACAAACTATGGCTACACCTTC	CASSSGGTQPTNYGYTF
TRBV7-9	.	TRBD1	TRBJ2-1	TGTGCCAGCAGCACCCGGGACAGGCTTGGTCATGAGCAGTTCTTC	CASSTRDRLGHEQFF
TRBV9	once	.	TRBJ2-3	TGTGCCAGCAGCCCCCGAGCGAGGGCAGATACGCAGTATTTT	CASSPRARADTQYF
TRBV11-2	.	.	TRBJ2-7	TGTGCCAGCAGCGTAGGCGGACTCACCTACGAGCAGTACTTC	CASSVGGLTYEQYF
TRBV28	.	TRBD1	TRBJ2-7	TGTGCCAGCAGTCCCCACCTACGAGACAGGGGCCACGAGCAGTACTTC	CASSPHLRDRGHEQYF
TRBV20-1	.	TRBD2	TRBJ2-7	TGTCGGGTTAGCGGGTTCTACGAGCAGTACTTC	CRVSGFYEQYF
TRBV5-1	.	TRBD1	TRBJ1-1	TGCGCCAGCAGCTGGGGACAGCTTTTGAACACTGAAGCTTTCTTT	CASSWGQLLNTEAFF
TRBV24-1	.	.	TRBJ1-2	TGTGCCACCAGTGACTCCCGTCCGGGGAGCTATGGCTACACCTTC	CATSDSRPGSYGYTF
TRBV3-1/TRBV3-2	.	.	TRBJ1-2	TGTGCCAGCAGCCAAGACAGGGGTTTAGTCTATGGCTACACCTTC	CASSQDRGLVYGYTF
TRBV29-1	.	.	TRBJ2-2	TGCAGCGTTGGACTTTCCGGGGAGCTGTTTTTT	CSVGLSGELFF
TRBV29-1	.	TRBD2	TRBJ2-5	TGCAGCGTTGGTCTAGCGGGGGGGCCCGGGCAAGAGACCCAGTACTTC	CSVGLAGGPGQETQYF